This T cell receptor beta chain was obtained from a study of beta chain features in type 1 diabetes. Background on the study: Sorted cells numbering 107,917,701 were examined across all samples.

Remarks on this clone: Its specificity is not known.

The J segment lost 3 bases and the V segment lost 7 bases, leaving 9 bases of the junction unmatched. The germline CDR1 and CDR2 sequences are MDHEN and SYDVKM. The CDR3 contains 14 residues. Study results and caveats: Patients and controls would share equally any PCR tilt toward shorter templates. Across all four CD4+ subsets, people with type 1 diabetes showed modestly shorter TCRB CDR3s.

Sorting based on CD45RO/CCR7/CD25/CD127/CD95/CD27 separated CD4+ naive, central memory, regulatory and stem cell-like memory cells. Post-sort purity exceeded 98% for all sorted populations. Expressed TCRB transcripts were sequenced because the isolated RNA had all been reverse transcribed beforehand. Some clones are missing from TCRdb's copy, which holds only in-frame ones; the method was immunoSEQ multiplex PCR. The sample shows about 260,000 clones, approximately 24% of them seen only once. Sequencing was done on a sample of naive CD4+ T cells from blood. The J gene is TRBJ2-7, the V gene TRBV28, with 7 positions matching TRBD2. This clonotype was obtained from a woman in her twenties or thirties with type 1 diabetes. DNA of the CDR3: TGTGCCAGCACCTTGGGGGGGGTCTTCTACGAGCAGTACTTC. Translating it yields CASTLGGVFYEQYF.